In its sample, the clone carrying this T cell receptor (beta chain) was seen once. With 1 base removed from V and 8 bases from J, the gap between germline ends came to 11 bases. The CDR3 contains 12 residues. Germline V gene data show CDR1 as GTSNPN and CDR2 as SVGIG (reference sequence). TCR beta chains were sequenced at survey level with immunoSEQ. Clones were sequenced by immunoSEQ multiplex PCR, and TCRdb holds only the in-frame ones, with some missing. The sample includes tens of thousands of clones, 93% of them seen just once. Sequenced material: PBMCs. The receptor was isolated from a man aged 40-50 years with rheumatoid arthritis. The chain carries TRBV30 and TRBJ1-2; D not certain. CDR3 loop: CAWSEDIAGYTF. CDR3 nucleotides: TGTGCCTGGAGTGAAGATATTGCCGGCTACACCTTC.